This paragraph reports one TCR beta chain. Across about two dozen US areas, participants ranged in age from about 18 to 90 years. The data were obtained in a study of blood T cell repertoires in COVID-19. Germline V lookup: CDR1 LNHDA, CDR2 SQIVND (reference sequence). V shed 5 bases and J shed 4 bases, with 11 bases lying between them. CDR3 size: 13 residues. Only in-frame clones appear in the TCRdb table, and some are missing; sequencing was by immunoSEQ multiplex PCR. The top ten clones hold around 3.2% of a sample with about 160,000 clones, approximately 80% of them seen once. This receptor was taken from a woman aged 55-69 years who had recovered from COVID-19. V usage is TRBV19 and J usage is TRBJ1-2; D might be TRBD1 (5 bases). The material sequenced was PBMCs or T cells enriched from blood (not recorded which). CDR3 amino acids: CASSLVGGYGYTF. CDR3 DNA: TGTGCCAGTAGTTTAGTCGGGGGCTATGGCTACACCTTC.